Listed below are T cell receptor beta chains from one sample, sequenced in a study of a mutant IDH1 vaccine in newly diagnosed glioma. No antigens are known for them. Data came from immunoSEQ multiplex PCR; TCRdb stores just in-frame clones and leaves some out. This table holds tens of thousands of clones, around 89% found once. The sample was PBMCs, taken from a glioma patient whose treatment included an IDH1 peptide vaccine. Source of these receptors: a man aged 35-49 years with glioma. Each CDR3 is given with its conserved first and last residue. A D gene is named only where the DNA matches it firmly. Not all rows give a size; the values are once, few, many and, for expanded clones, a class.

D	V	size	J	DNA	CDR3
TRBD2	TRBV7-9	-	TRBJ2-5	TGTGCCAGCAGCTTAGAGCGGGGGCTGCGAGAGACCCAGTACTTC	CASSLERGLRETQYF
-	TRBV29-1	-	TRBJ1-2	TGCAGCGTTGATGGGGGAAGACGGGGCTACACCTTC	CSVDGGRRGYTF
TRBD1	TRBV7-2	once	TRBJ2-7	TGTGCCAGCAGCGCCCGACAGGGGGCGCAGGGAGGGGTGTCCTACGAGCAGTACTTC	CASSARQGAQGGVSYEQYF
TRBD1	TRBV11-3	-	TRBJ2-5	TGTGCCAGCTCAGGGGGCAAAGAGACCCAGTACTTC	CASSGGKETQYF
-	TRBV7-2	-	TRBJ2-4	TGTGCCAGCAGCCAATTAGGCAGCATTCAGTACTTC	CASSQLGSIQYF
-	TRBV28	-	TRBJ2-7	TGTGCCAGCATAGAGGGTGGCGGGATAGCTGTCTACGAGCAGTACTTC	CASIEGGGIAVYEQYF
-	TRBV30	-	TRBJ1-1	TGTGCCTGGACCTCGGGGACACTGAACACTGAAGCTTTCTTT	CAWTSGTLNTEAFF
TRBD2	TRBV2	-	TRBJ2-7	TGTGCCAGCACCGGACTAGCGGGAGTAGGAGAGCAGTACTTC	CASTGLAGVGEQYF
-	TRBV11-3	-	TRBJ1-1	TGTGCCAGCAGCGTAAAGTATCCCCGGTCGAACACTGAAGCTTTCTTT	CASSVKYPRSNTEAFF
-	TRBV5-4	-	TRBJ1-1	TGTGCCAGCAGCTTGTTTCGGACGAACACTGAAGCTTTCTTT	CASSLFRTNTEAFF
TRBD1	TRBV27	-	TRBJ2-5	TGTGCCAGCAGTTTATCGACAGGGAAAGAGACCCAGTACTTC	CASSLSTGKETQYF
-	TRBV30	-	TRBJ1-3	TGTGCCTGGAGCTGGGGGGGTACTGGAAACACCATATATTTT	CAWSWGGTGNTIYF
-	TRBV2	-	TRBJ1-2	TGTGCCAGCAGAGTCAACTATGGCTACACCTTC	CASRVNYGYTF
-	TRBV29-1	few	TRBJ1-1	TGCAGCGTTGAAAAGGGGGGGAACACTGAAGCTTTCTTT	CSVEKGGNTEAFF
TRBD1	TRBV11-2	-	TRBJ1-3	TGTGCCAGCAGCTCCCTACAGGGGGTGGGAAACACCATATATTTT	CASSSLQGVGNTIYF
-	TRBV19	-	TRBJ2-2	TGTGCCAGTAGTATAGGGGCATCGAACACCGGGGAGCTGTTTTTT	CASSIGASNTGELFF
-	TRBV11-2	once	TRBJ2-5	TGTGCCAGCAGCTTAGATACAGGGACCCAGTACTTC	CASSLDTGTQYF
TRBD2	TRBV10-3	-	TRBJ2-5	TGTGCCATCAGTGAGGCTAAGACTAGCGGGGGGCCGGGGTACTTC	CAISEAKTSGGPGYF
-	TRBV4-3	-	TRBJ1-3	TGCGCCAGCAGCCATCTGAGGGGACCTCCTGGAAACACCATATATTTT	CASSHLRGPPGNTIYF
-	TRBV6-5	once	TRBJ2-7	TGTGCCAGCAGTTACGACGGACCCTACGAGCAGTACTTC	CASSYDGPYEQYF
-	TRBV5-6	-	TRBJ1-1	TGTGCCAGCAGCCCCGACAGGTACACTGAAGCTTTCTTT	CASSPDRYTEAFF
-	TRBV7-6	-	TRBJ2-1	TGTGCCAGCAGCTTAGTGGAGTACAATGAGCAGTTCTTC	CASSLVEYNEQFF
TRBD2	TRBV4-1	-	TRBJ2-2	TGCGCCAGCAGCCAACGGGAGCGGCGGGGGGCTACCTCGATCACCGGGGAGCTGTTTTTT	CASSQRERRGATSITGELFF
-	TRBV4-1	-	TRBJ2-1	TGCGCCAGCAGCCAACGCGGGGCTTACAATGAGCAGTTCTTC	CASSQRGAYNEQFF
-	TRBV6-5	-	TRBJ1-2	TGTGCCAGCCGACGACGCGGTCTTAACTATGGCTACACCTTC	CASRRRGLNYGYTF
-	TRBV5-1	-	TRBJ2-7	TGCGCCAGCAGCACGGACCGGGCTGCCTACATCGAGCAGTACTTC	CASSTDRAAYIEQYF
TRBD1	TRBV2	-	TRBJ2-3	TGTGCCAGCAGGCCCATCGGGACAGGGACAGATACGCAGTATTTT	CASRPIGTGTDTQYF
TRBD2	TRBV7-9	few	TRBJ2-1	TGTGCCAGCAGCCCCTGGACTAGCGGGAGGACCTACAATGAGCAGTTCTTC	CASSPWTSGRTYNEQFF
-	TRBV19	-	TRBJ2-5	TGTGCCAGTAGTATGCCCCACCTCGACTCCTTGGGGGCCCAGTACTTC	CASSMPHLDSLGAQYF
-	TRBV19	-	TRBJ1-3	TGTGCCAGTAGTATAGTAGCCACCCGCTCTGGAAACACCATATATTTT	CASSIVATRSGNTIYF
TRBD1	TRBV6-4	few	TRBJ2-3	TGTGCCAGCAGTGACTCGACAGGGGGCGCAGATACGCAGTATTTT	CASSDSTGGADTQYF
TRBD1	TRBV5-3	-	TRBJ1-5	TGTGCCAGAAGCTTGGGACAGGGGGCACAGCCCCAGCATTTT	CARSLGQGAQPQHF
-	TRBV7-2	few	TRBJ2-7	TGTGCCAGCAGCTTAGTGCAGCCTTACTACGAGCAGTACTTC	CASSLVQPYYEQYF
-	TRBV6-1	-	TRBJ2-6	TGTGCCAGCAGCGCCTTTGAGAGGGCCAACGTCCTGACTTTC	CASSAFERANVLTF
-	TRBV6-5	-	TRBJ2-3	TGTGCCAGCAGTTACGATTTGGAGAGCACAGATACGCAGTATTTT	CASSYDLESTDTQYF
TRBD2	TRBV7-2	-	TRBJ2-5	TGTGCCAGCAGCCCCCCTTCGTGGCGGGGGGGCAAAGAGACCCAGTACTTC	CASSPPSWRGGKETQYF
TRBD1	TRBV19	-	TRBJ2-5	TGTGCCAGTAGGAGCGACAGGGAAAGTAGAGAGACCCAGTACTTC	CASRSDRESRETQYF
TRBD2	TRBV4-2	-	TRBJ2-1	TGTGCCAGCAGCCAAGCGGGGGGGCTTTTGTACAATGAGCAGTTCTTC	CASSQAGGLLYNEQFF
-	TRBV25-1	-	TRBJ1-1	TGTGCCAGCGGTAGTGAGGGAGCTTTCTTT	CASGSEGAFF
-	TRBV19	-	TRBJ2-1	TGTGCCAGTAGGCTTCCCCAAGCCCCGGGAGTTCTGTATGAGCAGTTCTTC	CASRLPQAPGVLYEQFF
-	TRBV5-1	-	TRBJ2-2	TGCGCCAGCAGCTTGGGGCTAGACTTTGGGGAGCTGTTTTTT	CASSLGLDFGELFF
-	TRBV19	-	TRBJ1-2	TGTGCCAGTAGTATAGGCGTATCGACAGAGGACTATGGCTACACCTTC	CASSIGVSTEDYGYTF
TRBD1	TRBV6-5	-	TRBJ1-4	TGTGCCAGCAGAGCACAGGGGAAAAATGAAAAACTGTTTTTT	CASRAQGKNEKLFF
-	TRBV9	-	TRBJ1-1	TGTGCCAGCAGCGCCCACTTTTGGGGTTCAGACACTGAAGCTTTCTTT	CASSAHFWGSDTEAFF
-	TRBV10-1	-	TRBJ1-3	TGCGCCAGCAGTGATACGGACACGGACTCTGGAAACACCATATATTTT	CASSDTDTDSGNTIYF
TRBD2	TRBV9	-	TRBJ2-5	TGTGCCAGCAGCCCCTTTCCGGGACTAGCGGGAACAGAGACCCAGTACTTC	CASSPFPGLAGTETQYF
TRBD2	TRBV4-1	few	TRBJ2-2	TGCGCCAGCACGGCACAAGGGACTAGCGGGGACACCGGGGAGCTGTTTTTT	CASTAQGTSGDTGELFF
-	TRBV28	-	TRBJ1-3	TGTGCCAGCAGTACCCCCGGGACTCGAGGGGGAAACACCATATATTTT	CASSTPGTRGGNTIYF
-	TRBV6-5	-	TRBJ1-2	TGTGCCTGCCAAGGGGGCTATGGCTACACCTTC	CACQGGYGYTF
-	TRBV7-8	-	TRBJ2-7	TGTGCCAGCAGCCATTACCCCCTTAGGGGCGAGCAGTACTTC	CASSHYPLRGEQYF
-	TRBV7-9	-	TRBJ1-1	TGTGCCAGCAGCTTGTGGGGGAAAGGGACTGAAGCTTTCTTT	CASSLWGKGTEAFF
-	TRBV18	-	TRBJ1-2	TGTGCCAGCTCACCTACAGGGTCGCCGAACTATGGCTACACCTTC	CASSPTGSPNYGYTF
-	TRBV7-2	-	TRBJ1-1	TGTGCCAGCAGCTTAGTAGGATCCACTGAAGCTTTCTTT	CASSLVGSTEAFF
-	TRBV25-1	-	TRBJ2-2	TGTGCCAGCGCCCCTCTAAGCAGATACACCAGGGAGCTGTTTTTT	CASAPLSRYTRELFF